This T cell receptor (beta chain) was observed in a study of blood T cell repertoires in COVID-19. For the study at large: Samples came from the United States, Italy and Spain, spanning acute and convalescent COVID-19. Nucleic acid was either cDNA or gDNA, and it came from T cells, B-cell-depleted T cells, or PBMCs.

As originally analysed: Amplification from reference gene primers served as the basis for estimated nucleated cell counts. TCRdb keeps only in-frame clones here, not all; method: immunoSEQ multiplex PCR. V, J and clone size reflect that table, while D and trimming were determined from the DNA. Of some 200,000 clones listed, approximately 90% were seen once; the top ten hold approximately 5.9%. Trimming pared 2 bases from V and 1 base from J, leaving 13 bases between. Germline CDR1 PRHDT, CDR2 FYEKMQ (reference sequence). CDR3 length: 16 residues. This TCR derives from a man aged 80 or over with acute or convalescent COVID-19. Sequenced: peripheral blood. The V call is TRBV13, the J call TRBJ2-3; possibly TRBD2 for D (7 bases). CDR3 in amino acids: CASSLTTGGRTDTQYF. CDR3 DNA: TGTGCCAGCAGCTTAACTACGGGGGGCCGCACAGATACGCAGTATTTT. Full variable domain (missing parts from reference TRBV13 and TRBJ2-3): AAGVIQSPRHLIKEKRETATLKCYPIPRHDTVYWYQQGPGQDPQFLISFYEKMQSDKGSIPDRFSAQQFSDYHSELNMSSLELGDSALYFCASSLTTGGRTDTQYFGPGTRLTVL.